This T cell receptor (beta chain) was identified in a study of blood T cell repertoires in COVID-19. Looking at the study overall: Samples came from the United States, Italy and Spain, spanning acute and convalescent COVID-19. Nucleic acid was either cDNA or gDNA, and it came from T cells, B-cell-depleted T cells, or PBMCs.

Authors' data handling: Counts of nucleated cells, estimated from reference gene primer amplification, were obtained. Data came from immunoSEQ multiplex PCR; TCRdb stores just in-frame clones and leaves some out. From that table come the V and J calls and clone size; the DNA was used to work out D and trimming. Of more than 150,000 clones listed, around 80% are singletons. CDR1 is LNHNV, CDR2 YYDKDF, per germline (reference sequence). There are 16 residues in the CDR3. The trim removed 0 bases at V and 3 bases at J, leaving 5 bases unmatched. The chain recombines TRBV15 with TRBJ2-7; 10 bases agree with TRBD2. This receptor was taken from a human donor in a cohort sampled during active COVID-19. What was sequenced was peripheral blood. The CDR3 sequence: CATSRDRASGGYEQYF. The DNA of the CDR3 is TGTGCCACCAGCAGAGATCGTGCTAGCGGGGGCTACGAGCAGTACTTC.